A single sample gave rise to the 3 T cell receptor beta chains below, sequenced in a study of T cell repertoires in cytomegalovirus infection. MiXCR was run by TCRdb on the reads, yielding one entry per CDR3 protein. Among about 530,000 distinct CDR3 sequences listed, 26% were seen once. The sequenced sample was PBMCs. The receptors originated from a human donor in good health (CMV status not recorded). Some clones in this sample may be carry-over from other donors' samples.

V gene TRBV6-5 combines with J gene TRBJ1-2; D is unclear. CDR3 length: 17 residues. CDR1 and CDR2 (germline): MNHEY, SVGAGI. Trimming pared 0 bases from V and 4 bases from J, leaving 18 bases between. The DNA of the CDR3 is TGTGCCAGCAGTTACTCCTCAGGTACCTTCGAGAGCTATGGCTACACCTTC. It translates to CASSYSSGTFESYGYTF.

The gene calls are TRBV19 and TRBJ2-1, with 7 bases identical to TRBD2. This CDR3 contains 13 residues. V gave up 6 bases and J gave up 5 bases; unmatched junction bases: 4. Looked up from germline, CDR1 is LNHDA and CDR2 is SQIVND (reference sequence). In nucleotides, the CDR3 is TGTGCCAGTAGGAAGGGACTAAACAATGAGCAGTTCTTC. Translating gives CASRKGLNNEQFF.

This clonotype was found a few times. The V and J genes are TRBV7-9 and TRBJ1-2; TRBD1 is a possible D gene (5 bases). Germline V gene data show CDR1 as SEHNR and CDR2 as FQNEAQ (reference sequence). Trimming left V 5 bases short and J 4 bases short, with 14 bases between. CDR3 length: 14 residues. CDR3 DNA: TGTGCCAGCAGCCCCCCGGCAGGGCCCTATGGCTACACCTTC. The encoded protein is CASSPPAGPYGYTF.